This TCR beta chain was sequenced during a study of control samples from healthy donors and cancer patients (dated by TCRdb to the early 2020s). Its CDR3 holds 13 amino acids, cysteine through phenylalanine. Kept here is only the CDR3 DNA, which spans 39 bases and is read in frame from base 1. Reading the germline V gene gives CDR1 SGHRS and CDR2 YFSETQ. The library was produced with the immunoSEQ multiplex PCR assay. The clones in this table, taken by TCRdb from immuneACCESS, are in-frame only. Not every clone is retained; where verified, under half of the shortfall comes from an unresolved V gene, and the cause of the rest is unknown. This sample gives around 80,000 clones in total; 91% of them show up just once. Approximately 16% of the sample is taken by the ten largest. In regard to this clone: The antigen it binds to is not known. A read error may account for a junction end that differs from germline.

This receptor chain uses TRBV5-1 and TRBJ1-1, with 8 bases aligning to TRBD1. The source of this sequence is a man over 45 in good health. The sample comprised blood. This receptor has the CDR3 CASSFGTGAEAFF. The DNA is as follows: TGCGCCAGCTCGTTCGGGACAGGTGCTGAGGCTTTCTTT.